Listed below are T cell receptor beta chains from one sample, sequenced in a study of cytomegalovirus exposure and HLA in healthy donors. Sequenced by immunoSEQ multiplex PCR; TCRdb stores in-frame clones only, minus some. The sample consists of 85,000 to 90,000 clones, approximately 65% of them appearing once. The source material was PBMCs. These receptors were collected from a man in his thirties or forties in good health and CMV-seronegative. CDR3s include the opening cysteine and the closing phenylalanine or tryptophan. Each record gives: V gene, CDR3 protein.

TRBV6-5,CASSNQGDYGYTF
TRBV7-3,CASSKGTSGSDTQYF
TRBV5-1,CASSSQGQGGETQYF
TRBV10-1,CASSESGLHTEAFF
TRBV30,CAWSGQGGISEQYF
TRBV18,CASSREARSQPQHF
TRBV5-6,CASSLDRGGGETQYF
TRBV5-1,CASSLDGGMGYGYTF
TRBV29-1,CSVDGGGPQYF
TRBV5-4,CASSLAAGGTQETQYF
TRBV5-1,CASSVGQPDEKLFF
TRBV7-6,CASSMGQGSTGELFF
TRBV7-2,CASSPGQGWDQPQHF
TRBV5-6,CASSLGAGISSYNEQFF
TRBV7-8,CASSPLPGELFF
TRBV7-9,CASSYGQGEIGAFF
TRBV13,CASSPAHWNTEAFF
TRBV7-9,CASSLVATEAFF
TRBV30,CAWRRDRGVYEQYF
TRBV25-1,CASSESGGTPLHF
TRBV7-9,CASSLAGGALNEKLFF
TRBV7-6,CASRFTQGAEGSYEQYF
TRBV5-6,CASSPGTSGRYEQFF
TRBV10-3,CAITELTGSTEAFF
TRBV5-1,CASSPDRTSTDTQYF
TRBV13,CASSFGAGEEQYF
TRBV6-6,CASSYQGSNQPQHF
TRBV5-1,CASSPTGWEKLFF
TRBV15,CATSREWGSAEAFF
TRBV28,CASSPLRSSGRDRELFF
TRBV30,CAWSVSWGGELDEQYF
TRBV10-3,CAITPGQGIGNTIYF
TRBV7-3,CASSSTGNTEAFF